This T cell receptor (beta chain) was obtained from a study of high-grade serous ovarian cancer treatment subgroups (dated by TCRdb to the early 2020s). In the study overall: On average, each sample produced around 15,000 sequencing reads and around 8,200 unique TCR beta rearrangements. The study profiled TCR beta repertoires in high-grade serous ovarian cancer patients grouped by complete gross resection or neoadjuvant chemotherapy response under a laparoscopic triage algorithm. The cohort comprised 30 or so patients: approximately ten with no residual disease after primary surgery (R0), approximately ten excellent NACT responders, and approximately ten poor NACT responders. Each patient contributed one primary tumor and two metastatic tumor samples, giving about a hundred samples in total.

Inclusive of the bounding cysteine and phenylalanine, the CDR3 is 15 residues long. The retained sequence is limited to the CDR3, 45 bases, with the frame set at the first base. Trimming at the junction amounts to 3 bases on V and 9 bases on J, and the germline ends lie 20 bases apart. Per the germline V gene, MNHNS is the CDR1 and SASEGT is the CDR2. Details on this clone: Its binding antigen is unknown. No quality values exist for individual bases; no much larger clone is one base distant.

High-throughput TCR profiling via ImmunoSEQ was performed on the 70 to 100 tumor samples. The published analysis was carried out like this. To measure repertoire diversity, the metrics used were richness (unique productive sequences), clonality, evenness and relatedness, and the Bhattacharyya coefficient was used to assess similarity between samples. Conclusions stayed consistent in a sensitivity analysis that left out TCRs with fewer than two reads. This immuneACCESS table, as held by TCRdb, lists in-frame sequences with V and J called but not all clones. Of the missing ones, under half trace to an unresolved V gene in checked studies; the others have no known cause. The D gene and trimming were derived from the DNA, and the V and J assignments and clone size from that table. For this sample there are tens of thousands of clones; roughly 80% appear just once. The ten largest clonotypes hold 2% to 2.5% of the sample.

What the work shows at the level of the full study, not this receptor alone: TCR clonal relatedness showed a positive correlation with neoantigen level and a trend toward positive correlation with copy number variation and mutation load from whole-genome sequencing. The TCR repertoire analyses centered on CDR3, and CDR1 and CDR2 were not analyzed. Because bulk tumor TCR sequencing provided no spatial information, insight into HGSC tumor complexity and diversity was limited. Repertoire similarity between tumors from the same patient ranged from about 0.1 to 0.8, while tumors from different patients showed almost no similarity.

Tumor samples were collected prior to definitive surgery or chemotherapy. Genomic DNA was extracted by the MD Anderson Biospecimen Extraction Resource, and TCR sequencing was done by the MD Anderson Cancer Genomics Laboratory. Sequenced sample: tumor tissue. The rearrangement joined TRBV6-1 to TRBJ2-5; the D gene is possibly TRBD2, with 6 bases matching. This receptor was obtained from a human donor with high-grade serous ovarian cancer. The DNA sequence is as follows: TGTGCCAGCAGTGAGCAGGTGGGAGGTCGTTCGGCCCAGTACTTC. This yields the protein CASSEQVGGRSAQYF.